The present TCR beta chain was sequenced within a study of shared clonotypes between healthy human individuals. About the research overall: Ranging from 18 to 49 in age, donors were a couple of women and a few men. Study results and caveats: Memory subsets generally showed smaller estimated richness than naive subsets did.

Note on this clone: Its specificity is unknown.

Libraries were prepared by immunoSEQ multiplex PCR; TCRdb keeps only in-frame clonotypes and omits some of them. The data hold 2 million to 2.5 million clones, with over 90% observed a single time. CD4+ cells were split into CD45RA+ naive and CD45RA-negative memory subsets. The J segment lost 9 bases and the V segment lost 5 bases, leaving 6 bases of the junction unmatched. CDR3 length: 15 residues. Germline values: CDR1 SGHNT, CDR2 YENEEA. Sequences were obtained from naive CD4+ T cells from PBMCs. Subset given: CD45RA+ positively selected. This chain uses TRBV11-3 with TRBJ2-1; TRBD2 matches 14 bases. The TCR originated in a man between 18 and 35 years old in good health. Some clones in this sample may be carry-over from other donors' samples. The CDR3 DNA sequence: TGTGCCAGCAGCATCGGACTAGCGGGAGGTGGTGAGCAGTTCTTC. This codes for CASSIGLAGGGEQFF. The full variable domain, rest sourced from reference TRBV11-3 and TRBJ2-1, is EAGVVQSPRYKIIEKKQPVAFWCNPISGHNTLYWYLQNLGQGPELLIRYENEEAVDDSQLPKDRFSAERLKGVDSTLKIQPAELGDSAVYLCASSIGLAGGGEQFFGPGTRLTVL.